A selection of T cell receptor beta chains follows, all from one sample in a study of cytotoxic CD8 clonotypes in ibrutinib-treated CLL. Here immunoSEQ multiplex PCR was the method, and the copy in TCRdb shows in-frame clones only, minus some. Among roughly 47,000 clones listed, around half were seen once. The sample was PBMCs, taken after 12 months of ibrutinib treatment. The origin of the receptors is a human donor with chronic lymphocytic leukemia. The conserved cysteine and the conserved F or W are not part of the CDR3 here.

TRBV27	TRBJ2-5	12	ASRGLAGKETQY
TRBV7-6	TRBJ1-6	11	ASSSGQNSPLH
TRBV10-3	TRBJ2-7	16	AISLIEGGQGVLNEQY
TRBV11-2	TRBJ2-3	11	ASSLDRTDTQY
TRBV19	TRBJ2-1	14	ASSIGAGLSYNEQF
TRBV7-2	TRBJ2-2	14	ASSPLAGKSTGELF
TRBV5-1	TRBJ1-2	11	ASSLGHLYGYT
TRBV7-6	TRBJ2-3	11	ASSPFSGREQY
TRBV28	TRBJ1-2	14	ASSPLVPGAGYGYT
TRBV5-5	TRBJ1-5	13	ASSLAPQTNQPQH
TRBV9	TRBJ2-7	12	ASSPPTGAYEQY
TRBV18	TRBJ1-1	12	ASSPRAQNTEAF
TRBV29-1	TRBJ1-2	9	ISTGMDGYT
TRBV19	TRBJ2-3	16	ASSRMGGGGSYTDTQY
TRBV30	TRBJ2-7	13	ASQLLGLAGVEQY
TRBV28	TRBJ2-1	12	ASAGTSGISEQF
TRBV28	TRBJ1-2	10	ASTQGNYGYT
TRBV5-1	TRBJ2-1	11	ASSLAVRDEQF
TRBV5-4	TRBJ2-2	15	ASSPLRSGRSTGELF
TRBV29-1	TRBJ1-2	11	SVGGTGDYGYT
TRBV27	TRBJ1-4	12	ASSRRGPNEKLF
TRBV30	TRBJ1-1	12	ASIVAVNGVEAF
TRBV2	TRBJ1-5	9	ASRLNQPQH
TRBV7-8	TRBJ2-7	11	ASRDGLSYEQY
TRBV29-1	TRBJ2-7	10	SGSLMGGEQY
TRBV30	TRBJ2-7	13	AWSGGSGIRYEQY
TRBV5-1	TRBJ2-3	12	ASSRQGAEDTQY
TRBV2	TRBJ2-7	12	ASSRTGSAREQY
TRBV28	TRBJ1-6	13	ASSPTGSDNSPLH
TRBV28	TRBJ1-2	13	ASSLKSAGYYGYT
TRBV9	TRBJ2-1	13	ASSPLGVNYNEQF
TRBV29-1	TRBJ2-6	11	SVELSGANVLT
TRBV4-1	TRBJ2-1	15	ASSQVDMGLSYNEQF
TRBV5-6	TRBJ2-7	11	ASSLIGSYEQY
TRBV4-1	TRBJ1-5	11	ASSQDRGQPQH
TRBV7-6	TRBJ2-1	12	ASSLALPPIEQF
TRBV15	TRBJ2-1	14	ATSRAGTGGHNEQF